This T cell receptor beta chain was recorded in a study of blood T cell repertoires in COVID-19. Study context: The samples span acute and convalescent COVID-19 from the United States, Italy and Spain.

TCRdb's table, derived via immunoSEQ multiplex PCR, lists solely in-frame clones and lacks some. The sample records 210,000 or so clones, roughly nine tenths being singletons. J gave up 2 bases and V 6 bases, and 12 bases lay outside the gene matches. In germline, CDR1 is SQVTM, CDR2 ANQGSEA. The CDR3 is 16 residues long. Material for sequencing was peripheral blood. The chain recombines TRBV29-1 with TRBJ1-4; 7 positions match TRBD1. This TCR was sampled from a man younger than 40 with acute or convalescent COVID-19. Here the CDR3 reads CSVYRGEGATNEKLFF. The DNA of the CDR3 is TGCAGCGTGTACAGGGGCGAAGGGGCGACTAATGAAAAACTGTTTTTT.